This is a list of T cell receptor beta chains from one sample in a study of CD8+CD57+ T cells in acquired aplastic anemia. TCRdb passed the reads through MiXCR, listing each CDR3 protein once. The table shows approximately 190,000 distinct CDR3 sequences, with approximately 50% occurring only once. Sequencing was carried out using sorted CD4+, CD8+, or CD8+CD57+ T cells (not recorded which) from PBMCs. The receptors were gathered from a human donor with aplastic anemia. Both conserved end residues are part of each CDR3. A D gene is named only where the DNA matches it firmly. Expanded clones are given a class, and other clones once, few, many or no size at all.

clone_size j_call d_call v_call cdr3_nt cdr3_aa
few TRBJ1-3 - TRBV19 TGTGCCAGTACCATGAAAGGGTTGACTGGAAACACCATATATTTT CASTMKGLTGNTIYF
- TRBJ2-2 TRBD2 TRBV24-1 TGTGCCACCAGTGACAGCACCTTTAGCGGGGGCACCGGGGAGCTGTTTTTT CATSDSTFSGGTGELFF
- TRBJ1-1 - TRBV20-1 TGCAGTGCTAGGTCCAGTACCTTCGGAGCTTTCTTT CSARSSTFGAFF
- TRBJ1-5 - TRBV10-3 TGTGCCATCAGTGAGATCTATAGCAATCAGCCCCAGCATTTT CAISEIYSNQPQHF
many TRBJ2-2 TRBD2 TRBV20-1 TGCAGTGCTAGAGAAGAGGGGAGGGTAACCGGGGAGCTGTTTTTT CSAREEGRVTGELFF
- TRBJ2-3 TRBD2 TRBV2 TGTGCCAGCAGTGAGCAAGGACTAGCGACAGATACGCAGTATTTT CASSEQGLATDTQYF
- TRBJ2-7 TRBD2 TRBV5-1 TGCGCCAGCAGCTGGTCTAGCGGGAACTACGAGCAGTACTTC CASSWSSGNYEQYF
few TRBJ2-2 - TRBV19 TGTGCCAGTAGTATCCGGACGTCTTCCGGGGAGCTGTTTTTT CASSIRTSSGELFF
- TRBJ2-7 - TRBV2 TGTGCCAGCAGTCCTACAGAGCAGTACTTC CASSPTEQYF
- TRBJ2-1 - TRBV20-1 TGCAGTGCTAGCGAGGGGGGGGTCTACAATGAGCAGTTCTTC CSASEGGVYNEQFF
few TRBJ1-6 - TRBV2 TGTGCCAGCAGTGGCCAGGGTGAATCACCCCTCCACTTT CASSGQGESPLHF
- TRBJ2-1 - TRBV10-3 TGTGCCATCAGTGAGTCGAGGCAATTTAGCTCCTACAATGAGCAGTTCTTC CAISESRQFSSYNEQFF
few TRBJ1-1 - TRBV6-1 TGTGCCAGCACCTTAGACAGGAACACTGAAGCTTTCTTT CASTLDRNTEAFF
few TRBJ1-5 - TRBV6-1 TGTGCCAGCAGTGAAGCGCTTGGTCAGGTCTTTGCGCCCCAGCATTTT CASSEALGQVFAPQHF
many TRBJ2-7 - TRBV6-1 TGTGCCAGCAGGAGGGGTTTAGACCTTTCCTACGAGCAGTACTTC CASRRGLDLSYEQYF
few TRBJ2-5 TRBD1 TRBV20-1 TGCAGTGCTAGGACAGGGGGGGTCCGAGAGACCCAGTACTTC CSARTGGVRETQYF
- TRBJ2-2 TRBD1 TRBV20-1 TGCAGTGCTAGAGGACAGGGTAAGGTCCCGAACACCGGGGAGCTGTTTTTT CSARGQGKVPNTGELFF
- TRBJ1-1 - TRBV10-3 TGTGCCATCAGCCCCCGGACAGTCTCATTCCTGAACACTGAAGCTTTCTTT CAISPRTVSFLNTEAFF
- TRBJ1-6 TRBD1 TRBV20-1 TGCAGTGCCCGTTCGAAACAGGGGACCGATAATTCACCCCTCCACTTT CSARSKQGTDNSPLHF
many TRBJ2-7 TRBD2 TRBV7-9 TGTGCCAGCAGCTTATCCCCTTTCCCCAAGGGACTAGCGGGAGACGAGCAGTACTTC CASSLSPFPKGLAGDEQYF
- TRBJ1-2 TRBD1 TRBV6-1 TGTGCCAGCAGCATAGGACAGGGGGCAGAGGGCTACACCTTC CASSIGQGAEGYTF
- TRBJ2-1 TRBD2 TRBV2 TGCGCCAGCAGTTGGACTAGCGGGAGAGGTGAGCAGTGCTTC CASSWTSGRGEQCF
- TRBJ2-7 TRBD2 TRBV19 TGTGCCAGTAGTATCCGACTAGCGGAGTACGAGCAGTACTTC CASSIRLAEYEQYF
- TRBJ2-7 - TRBV19 TGTGCCAGTAGTCCAAACGTCGGGCAGGGAGCCTACGAGCAGTACTTC CASSPNVGQGAYEQYF